This TCR beta chain is drawn from a study of blood T cell repertoires in COVID-19. V shed 5 bases, J shed 2 bases, and the junction held 2 bases outside the gene matches. CDR1 GTSNPN and CDR2 SVGIG come from the germline V gene (reference sequence). The CDR3 loop spans 13 amino acids. This clone was observed once. TCRdb's table, derived via immunoSEQ multiplex PCR, lists solely in-frame clones and lacks some. The sample lists 210,000 or so clones; about 90% were seen once. The chain employs TRBV30 and TRBJ1-4; 7 bases align to TRBD1. The TCR sequence derives from a woman younger than 35 who had recovered from COVID-19. The sequenced sample consisted of peripheral blood. The CDR3 loop reads CAWATGTNEKLFF. The CDR3 coding sequence is TGTGCCTGGGCGACAGGGACTAATGAAAAACTGTTTTTT.